This T cell receptor beta chain is from a study of T cell responses to AZD1222 COVID-19 vaccine. Study results and caveats: Two AZD1222 doses significantly raised spike-specific TCR breadth and depth over controls. White British people made up most donors, females outnumbered males, and clonal diversity was possibly underestimated. CD4 TCRs associated with vaccination spanned spike, dominating at 160-218 and 743-854.

Repertoires were generated with immunoSEQ multiplex PCR, while TCRdb's copy carries only in-frame clones and drops some. The sample includes about 180,000 clones, 80% to 95% of them seen just once. Both about-4-week and about-12-week second-dose recipients were combined. About this clone itself: What it binds is not known.

Germline lookup yields CDR1 GTSNPN and CDR2 SVGIG (reference sequence). The CDR3 contains 13 residues. V gave up 2 bases and J gave up 7 bases, with 14 bases separating them. The receptor's source is an adult who received the AZD1222 COVID-19 vaccine. The sequencing here drew on peripheral blood, taken 28 days after the second AZD1222 dose. This chain connects TRBV30 to TRBJ1-1; possible D gene TRBD1, 5 bases. CDR3 sequence: CAWSRRDGGEAFF. CDR3 coding DNA: TGTGCCTGGAGTCGACGGGACGGCGGTGAAGCTTTCTTT.